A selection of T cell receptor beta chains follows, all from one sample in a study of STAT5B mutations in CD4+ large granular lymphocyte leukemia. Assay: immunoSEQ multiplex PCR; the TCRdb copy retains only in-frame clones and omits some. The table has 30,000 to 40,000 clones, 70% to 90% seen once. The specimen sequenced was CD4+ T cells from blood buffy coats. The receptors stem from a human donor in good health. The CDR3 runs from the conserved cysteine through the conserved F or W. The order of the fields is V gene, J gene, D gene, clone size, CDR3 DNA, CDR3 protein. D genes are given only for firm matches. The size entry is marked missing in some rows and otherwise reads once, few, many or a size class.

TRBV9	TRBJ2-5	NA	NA	TGTGCCAGCAGCGTTAGGGGACAACCGGAGACCCAGTACTTC	CASSVRGQPETQYF
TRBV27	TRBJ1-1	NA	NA	TGTGCCAGCAGACTGCTAGGGGGGTGGAACACTGAAGCTTTCTTT	CASRLLGGWNTEAFF
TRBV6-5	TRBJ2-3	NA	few	TGTGCCAGCAGTTCTCAGGGGCCCGCGCAGTATTTT	CASSSQGPAQYF
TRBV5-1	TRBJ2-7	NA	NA	TGCGCCAGCAGCTTGTCAGGGACGTCCTACGAGCAGTACTTC	CASSLSGTSYEQYF
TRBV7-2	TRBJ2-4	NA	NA	TGTGCCAGCAGCTTAGGGACGGGGGACATTCAGTACTTC	CASSLGTGDIQYF
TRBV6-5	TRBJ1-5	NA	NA	TGTGCCAGCAGTTACGGTGGGCCCCAGCATTTT	CASSYGGPQHF
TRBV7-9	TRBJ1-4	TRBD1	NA	TGTGCCAGCAGCCCACCCGACAGGGGACGCGAAACAACTAATGAAAAACTGTTTTTT	CASSPPDRGRETTNEKLFF
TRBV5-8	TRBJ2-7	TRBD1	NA	TGTGCCAGCACCAAAGCCGGGACAGGGGCCTACGAGCAGTACTTC	CASTKAGTGAYEQYF
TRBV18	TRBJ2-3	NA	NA	TGTGCCAGCTCCCTTCTGCTGGGACCTAGCACAGATACGCAGTATTTT	CASSLLLGPSTDTQYF
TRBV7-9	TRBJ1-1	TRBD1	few	TGTGCCAGCAGCTTAGGTCTCGGGACAGAGATTGAAGCTTTCTTT	CASSLGLGTEIEAFF
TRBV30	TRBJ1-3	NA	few	TGTGCCTGGAGGTCGTCTGGGACTGGAAACACCATATATTTT	CAWRSSGTGNTIYF
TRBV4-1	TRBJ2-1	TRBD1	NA	TGCGCCAGCAGTCAGGACAGGGTGGACAATGAGCAGTTCTTC	CASSQDRVDNEQFF
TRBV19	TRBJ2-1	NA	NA	TGTGCCAGTACCAACGCGGCCTACAATGAGCAGTTCTTC	CASTNAAYNEQFF
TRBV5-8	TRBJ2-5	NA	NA	TGTGCCAGCAGCTTGGTACAGGGCCGGGAGACCCAGTACTTC	CASSLVQGRETQYF
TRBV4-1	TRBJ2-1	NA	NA	TGCGCCAGCAGCCAATATCAGAGCCTCTCCTACAATGAGCAGTTCTTC	CASSQYQSLSYNEQFF
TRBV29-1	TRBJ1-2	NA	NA	TGCAGCGTTGCGGGTCTAAGGAAAAACTATGGCTACACCTTC	CSVAGLRKNYGYTF
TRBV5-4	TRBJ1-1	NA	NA	TGTGCCAGCAGCTTGGCCGTGCTAGGTAACACTGAAGCTTTCTTT	CASSLAVLGNTEAFF
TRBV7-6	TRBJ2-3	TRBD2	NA	TGTGCCAGCAGCCCTCCGCCAATCGGGACTAGCGGGAGGGGATTAACAGATACGCAGTATTTT	CASSPPPIGTSGRGLTDTQYF
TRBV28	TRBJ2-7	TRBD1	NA	TGTGCCAGCAGTTCAACAGGGGGCGGGTACGAGCAGTACTTC	CASSSTGGGYEQYF
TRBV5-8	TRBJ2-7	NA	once	TGTGCCAGCATTAGGTACTACGAGCAGTACTTC	CASIRYYEQYF
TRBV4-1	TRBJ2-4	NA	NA	TGCGCCAGCAGCCAAGTCGCGGGGCGCCGAGCCAAAAACATTCAGTACTTC	CASSQVAGRRAKNIQYF
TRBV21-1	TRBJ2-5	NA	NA	TGTGCCAGCTCTGAGCGGGTGTCGTTACAAGAGACCCAGTACTTC	CASSERVSLQETQYF
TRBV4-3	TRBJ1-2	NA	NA	TGCGCCAGCAGCCAACCGGGACTCCTCCGAAGTGGTGGCTACACCTTC	CASSQPGLLRSGGYTF